This T cell receptor beta chain is from a study of radiation and T cells in renal cell carcinoma. Treatment here: treatment-naive control, cytoreductive nephrectomy. The V and J ends lost 6 bases and 0 bases respectively, with 12 bases between them. The germline V gene has CDR1 MNHEY and CDR2 SVGAGI. The CDR3 extends over 14 amino acids. The study, taken as a whole, reports: Compared with controls, irradiated tumors had more, larger dominant CDR3 motifs.

This clone was counted a single time. The target antigen is unknown. Sequencing was performed with immunoSEQ multiplex PCR; in TCRdb, only in-frame clones are kept and a portion is missing. The repertoire holds about 24,000 clones, more than 45% seen once, with 20% to 25% in the top ten. This TCR came from a middle-aged man with renal cell carcinoma. Sequenced here: tumor tissue, sampled from a patient whose treatment was nephrectomy without radiotherapy. The V and J genes are TRBV6-5 and TRBJ2-7; D gene uncertain. The DNA of the CDR3 is TGTGCCAGCAGGCCCCTCGGCTCCTCCTACGAGCAGTACTTC. Its protein is CASRPLGSSYEQYF.